The 29 T cell receptor beta chains listed next were all sequenced from one sample in a study of OX40 agonist ivuxolimab in advanced cancers. Only in-frame clones appear in the TCRdb table, and some are missing; sequencing was by immunoSEQ multiplex PCR. Of about 60,000 clones detected, approximately 90% appear once; the ten largest clones hold 3.5% to 5%. Material: CD4+ or CD8+ T cells sorted from blood, obtained in a trial of the OX40 agonist ivuxolimab. These receptors originate from an adult with an advanced solid tumor such as melanoma, head and neck, liver or kidney cancer.

This clone occurred once. The chain has TRBV9 and TRBJ1-1; weak D call: TRBD1 (6 bases). Germline CDR1 reads SGDLS; CDR2 reads YYNGEE. The CDR3 length is 14 residues. The V end was cut by 0 bases, the J end by 6 bases, with 12 bases between. The chain's CDR3 is CASSVGGGLSEAFF. CDR3 sequence (DNA): TGTGCCAGCAGCGTAGGAGGGGGGCTCTCTGAAGCTTTCTTT.

The rearrangement links TRBV28 to TRBJ1-2; D possibly corresponds to TRBD1 (5 bases). In germline, CDR1 is MDHEN, CDR2 SYDVKM. V was trimmed by 9 bases and J by 2 bases, leaving 13 bases between them. The CDR3 length is 13 residues. Here the CDR3 reads CASGHQGNYGYTF. CDR3 coding DNA: TGTGCCAGTGGGCACCAGGGCAACTATGGCTACACCTTC.

The chain has TRBV9 and TRBJ1-3; TRBD1 matches at 7 bases. The CDR3 runs 17 residues. Germline V lookup: CDR1 SGDLS, CDR2 YYNGEE. The V and J ends lost 0 bases and 0 bases, in that order; junction bases with no gene match: 6. The CDR3 protein is CASSVEGQQGSGNTIYF. In nucleotides, the CDR3 is TGTGCCAGCAGCGTAGAGGGACAGCAAGGCTCTGGAAACACCATATATTTT.

The rearrangement joins TRBV11-1 to TRBJ1-1; D is unresolved. There are 14 residues in the CDR3. From germline, CDR1 is SGHAT and CDR2 FQDESV (reference sequence). The V end lost 1 base, the J end lost 1 base, and 7 bases lay between the germline ends. This CDR3 is CASSLVRGNTEAFF. In DNA form, the CDR3 reads TGTGCCAGCAGCTTAGTACGGGGGAACACTGAAGCTTTCTTT.

A few counts support this clone. CDR3 DNA sequence: TGTGCCAGTAGTATGGAGGAGATCCTCCACTTT. It translates to CASSMEEILHF. This chain links TRBV19 with TRBJ1-6; D unresolved. The CDR3 has 11 amino acids. V was trimmed by 3 bases and J by 15 bases, leaving 9 bases between them. Germline CDR1 and CDR2: LNHDA and SQIVND (reference sequence).

J is TRBJ1-1 and V is TRBV6-5; 10 bases line up with TRBD1. Germline CDR1 and CDR2: MNHEY and SVGAGI. This CDR3 has 13 amino acids. Losses at the gene ends were 6 bases for V and 5 bases for J; bases not matched to a gene: 3. CDR3 amino acids: CASRRTGGTEAFF. The CDR3 nucleotides are TGTGCCAGCAGACGGACAGGGGGGACTGAAGCTTTCTTT.

The chain links TRBV9 to TRBJ1-1; 8 bases agree with TRBD1. With V trimmed by 0 bases and J by 4 bases, 2 bases remained unmatched. This CDR3 spans 14 amino acids. Germline V lookup: CDR1 SGDLS, CDR2 YYNGEE. For the CDR3, the DNA is TGTGCCAGCAGCGTAGGACAGGGGACCACTGAAGCTTTCTTT. Translating it yields CASSVGQGTTEAFF.

In nucleotides, the CDR3 is TGCGCCAGCAGCTCCCAGGGGGGGCGCTACGAGCAGTACTTC. This encodes CASSSQGGRYEQYF. The rearrangement uses TRBV5-1 and TRBJ2-7; D is perhaps TRBD1 or TRBD2 (7 bases each). Trimming stripped 3 bases from V and 3 bases from J, with 13 bases between. The CDR3 sequence is 14 residues long. Germline V gene data show CDR1 as SGHRS and CDR2 as YFSETQ.

This clone appeared a single time. CDR3 sequence: CSVCSGDLSVEQYF. In nucleotides, the CDR3 is TGCAGCGTTTGTTCCGGGGACCTTTCTGTCGAGCAGTACTTC. This chain connects TRBV29-1 to TRBJ2-7; D may match TRBD1 or TRBD2 (5 bases each). Between the trimmed V and J ends, which lost 5 bases and 6 bases, there was a span of 20 bases. This CDR3 contains 14 residues. Germline CDR1 SQVTM, CDR2 ANQGSEA.

This chain links TRBV27 with TRBJ2-2; the D is unclear. CDR1 and CDR2 (germline): MNHEY, SMNVEV (reference sequence). Deletions cut 4 bases from V and 0 bases from J, with 6 bases between. This CDR3 has 14 residues. The CDR3 DNA reads as TGTGCCAGCAGTTATGAGACGAACACCGGGGAGCTGTTTTTT. Translated, it gives CASSYETNTGELFF.

The chain has TRBV12-5 and TRBJ1-3, with a weak D call TRBD1 (5 bases). Germline loops: CDR1 LGHNT, CDR2 FRNRAP. V lost 6 bases, J lost 3 bases, and 15 bases lay in between. The CDR3 has 15 residues. CDR3 DNA: TGTGCTAGTGGCTCAGGGAATTCTGTTGGAAACACCATATATTTT. Protein sequence: CASGSGNSVGNTIYF.

The V call is TRBV7-2, the J call TRBJ2-2; TRBD2 matches at 10 bases. V shed 4 bases, J shed 5 bases, and the junction held 4 bases outside the gene matches. The V gene's germline CDR1 is SGHTA and CDR2 FQGNSA. The CDR3 is made up of 15 amino acids. The CDR3 coding sequence is TGTGCCAGCAGCTCTAGCGGGGGCCGAACCGGGGAGCTGTTTTTT. It encodes CASSSSGGRTGELFF.

This chain connects TRBV7-2 to TRBJ2-3; D may be TRBD2 (6 bases). This CDR3 comprises 15 residues. Germline V gene lookup returns CDR1 SGHTA and CDR2 FQGNSA. V lost 7 bases to trimming and J lost 5 bases, with 19 bases between them. CDR3: CASTKVWGGKDTQYF. In DNA, the CDR3 is TGTGCCAGCACCAAGGTTTGGGGAGGTAAAGATACGCAGTATTTT.

The V call is TRBV6-1, the J call TRBJ2-1; no reliable D call. V lost 9 bases, J lost 8 bases, and 20 bases lay in between. This CDR3 has 14 residues. Per the germline V gene, CDR1 is MNHNS and CDR2 is SASEGT. DNA of the CDR3: TGTGCCAGTTTGACCGGAACCATCCCCGATGAGCAGTTCTTC. It yields the protein CASLTGTIPDEQFF.

This chain connects TRBV6-1 to TRBJ1-1, with a weak D call TRBD1 (5 bases). CDR1 is MNHNS and CDR2 is SASEGT in the germline V gene. The CDR3 consists of 14 residues. Trimming stripped 6 bases from V and 2 bases from J, with 13 bases between. This CDR3 reads CASRAPGGNTEAFF. The CDR3 DNA sequence: TGTGCCAGCAGGGCCCCTGGGGGAAACACTGAAGCTTTCTTT.

The chain is built from TRBV5-4 and TRBJ1-1; tentatively, D is TRBD1 (5 bases). Germline V lookup: CDR1 SGHNT, CDR2 YYREEE (reference sequence). CDR3 length: 14 residues. Trimming removed 3 bases from V and 3 bases from J, with 12 bases in between. The CDR3 DNA follows: TGTGCCAGCAGCTCCCAATCCAGGGACACTGAAGCTTTCTTT. Its protein is CASSSQSRDTEAFF. The whole variable domain, remainder taken from reference TRBV5-4 and TRBJ1-1, is ETGVTQSPTHLIKTRGQQVTLRCSSQSGHNTVSWYQQALGQGPQFIFQYYREEENGRGNFPPRFSGLQFPNYSSELNVNALELDDSALYLCASSSQSRDTEAFFGQGTRLTVV.

J is TRBJ2-1 and V is TRBV6-1, with 12 bases fitting TRBD1. CDR1 and CDR2 (germline): MNHNS, SASEGT. The CDR3 consists of 15 residues. Losses at the gene ends were 4 bases for V and 7 bases for J; bases not matched to a gene: 5. The DNA of the CDR3 is TGTGCCAGCAGTGCGGGACAGGGGGCGATAAATGAGCAGTTCTTC. It encodes CASSAGQGAINEQFF.

This chain links TRBV7-3 with TRBJ1-2; D perhaps matches TRBD1 (6 bases). The germline V and J ends were trimmed by 1 base and 4 bases, with 22 bases remaining between them. The germline V gene has CDR1 SGHTA and CDR2 FQGTGA. There are 18 residues in the CDR3. In DNA, the CDR3 is TGTGCCAGCAGCTTAAATTTGGGGGTCAGACAGGCTCGCTATGGCTACACCTTC. It yields the protein CASSLNLGVRQARYGYTF.

The V call is TRBV7-3, the J call TRBJ1-4; 7 positions match TRBD1. Trimming at V came to 5 bases and at J to 5 bases, leaving 11 bases not matched to a gene. Germline lookup yields CDR1 SGHTA and CDR2 FQGTGA. CDR3 length equals 16 residues. The CDR3 loop is CASSNPTGAENEKLFF. For the CDR3, the DNA is TGTGCCAGCAGCAATCCAACAGGGGCCGAGAATGAAAAACTGTTTTTT.

The chain couples TRBV2 to TRBJ1-5; 7 bases align to TRBD1. This CDR3 has 15 amino acids. V lost 7 bases and J lost 2; bases outside the gene matches: 8. Germline loops: CDR1 SNHLY, CDR2 FYNNEI. The chain's CDR3 is CASMRVQGGNQPQHF. CDR3 DNA: TGTGCCAGCATGAGGGTTCAGGGGGGCAATCAGCCCCAGCATTTT.

The chain couples TRBV15 to TRBJ2-3; D may match TRBD1 or TRBD2 (6 bases each). This CDR3 contains 15 residues. Per the germline V gene, CDR1 is LNHNV and CDR2 is YYDKDF (reference sequence). V dropped 3 bases and J dropped 2 bases, with 12 bases sitting between them. CDR3 coding DNA: TGTGCCACCAGCAGCATGGGGGGACACACAGATACGCAGTATTTT. Protein sequence: CATSSMGGHTDTQYF.

This sequence joins TRBV11-3 and TRBJ2-7; TRBD2 might be the D (6 bases). This CDR3 has 18 amino acids. V was cut by 0 bases and J by 1 base, with 19 bases left in between. CDR1 and CDR2 (germline): SGHNT, YENEEA. CDR3 sequence (DNA): TGTGCCAGCAGCTTAGATCTTCGGGGGAACTTCCTTTCCTACGAGCAGTACTTC. It translates to CASSLDLRGNFLSYEQYF.

Concerning this clone itself: At one end the junction does not follow the germline gene, possibly because of a read error. The CDR3 sequence: CANSLFSLRFHYGYTF. The DNA for the CDR3 is TGTGCCAACAGTTTATTTAGCCTCCGCTTCCATTATGGCTACACCTTC. This chain uses TRBV28 with TRBJ1-2; no clear D gene. CDR1 and CDR2 (germline): MDHEN, SYDVKM. This CDR3 has 16 residues.

This sequence joins TRBV7-2 and TRBJ2-7; D might be TRBD1 (5 bases). The V end was cut by 4 bases, the J end by 7 bases, with 14 bases between. There are 13 residues in the CDR3. Per germline, CDR1 SGHTA and CDR2 FQGNSA. In DNA form, the CDR3 reads TGTGCCAGCAGCTCAAGGGGCGGCGCGGAGCAGTACTTC. Its protein product is CASSSRGGAEQYF.

This rearrangement joins TRBV19 to TRBJ1-1; D uncertain. V lost 5 bases and J 3 bases, leaving 16 bases between the germline ends. CDR3 length equals 15 residues. Germline-derived CDR1 and CDR2 are LNHDA and SQIVND (reference sequence). The CDR3 region is CASSGQKKGDTEAFF. In DNA, the CDR3 is TGTGCCAGTAGTGGGCAGAAGAAAGGTGACACTGAAGCTTTCTTT.

The gene calls are TRBV14 and TRBJ2-5, with 11 bases that match TRBD2. Trimming removed 2 bases from V and 2 bases from J; junction bases left unmatched: 4. Germline assignment: CDR1 SGHDN and CDR2 FVKESK. This CDR3 contains 16 residues. The CDR3, as DNA: TGTGCCAGCAGCCAAATTCTAGCGGGGGGTCAAGAGACCCAGTACTTC. Its protein product is CASSQILAGGQETQYF.

This chain links TRBV27 with TRBJ2-1; D ambiguous. Trimming took 0 bases from V and 7 from J, leaving 16 bases between them. CDR3 length: 16 amino acids. Germline values: CDR1 MNHEY, CDR2 SMNVEV (reference sequence). In nucleotides, the CDR3 is TGTGCCAGCAGTTTATCCACAGTGTCTCGAAAAAATGAGCAGTTCTTC. Protein product: CASSLSTVSRKNEQFF.

The genes are TRBV5-4 and TRBJ2-6; D remains ambiguous. The ends were cut back, 5 bases at V and 0 bases at J, with 6 bases in the middle. The CDR3 loop spans 14 amino acids. CDR1 and CDR2 (germline): SGHNT, YYREEE (reference sequence). The CDR3 region is CASSTASGANVLTF. CDR3 in DNA: TGTGCCAGCAGTACAGCCTCTGGGGCCAACGTCCTGACTTTC.

The CDR3 DNA reads TGTGCCAGCAGTTCCCAGGGGGTATCCGGAAACACCATATATTTT. Its translation: CASSSQGVSGNTIYF. The gene calls are TRBV28 and TRBJ1-3, with 7 bases aligning to TRBD1. The trim removed 4 bases at V and 4 bases at J, leaving 7 bases unmatched. Germline-derived CDR1 and CDR2 are MDHEN and SYDVKM. The CDR3 is 15 amino acids. Full variable domain (outside the CDR3, taken from reference TRBV28 and TRBJ1-3): DVKVTQSSRYLVKRTGEKVFLECVQDMDHENMFWYRQDPGLGLRLIYFSYDVKMKEKGDIPEGYSVSREKKERFSLILESASTNQTSMYLCASSSQGVSGNTIYFGEGSWLTVV.